The subject of this entry is one T cell receptor (beta chain). Under the authors' procedure: Amplifying reference gene primers gave estimates of nucleated cell counts. Assay used: immunoSEQ multiplex PCR; TCRdb lists only in-frame clones, some missing. The D gene and trimming were derived from the DNA, and the V and J assignments and clone size from that table. Among under 300,000 clones listed, around 90% were seen once. The trim removed 1 base at V and 9 bases at J, leaving 10 bases unmatched. Looked up from germline, CDR1 is LGHDT and CDR2 is YNNKEL (reference sequence). CDR3 length: 16 amino acids. This entry belongs to a study of blood T cell repertoires in COVID-19. The overall study: The origin of the acute and convalescent COVID-19 samples was the United States, Italy and Spain. PBMCs, B-cell-depleted T cells, or T cells provided the cDNA or gDNA that made up the material.

Ages ranged from about 18 to 89 years, with residence in 20 to 30 US areas. The TCR sequence derives from a woman aged 40-49 years with acute COVID-19. V and J are TRBV3-1 (or the pseudogene TRBV3-2) and TRBJ2-1; 9 bases line up with TRBD2. Sequencing was performed on PBMCs or T cells enriched from blood (not recorded which). CDR3 protein: CASSQAGSGGQGEQFF. The CDR3, as DNA: TGTGCCAGCAGCCAAGCAGGGAGCGGGGGGCAGGGTGAGCAGTTCTTC.